One sample yielded the 29 T cell receptor beta chains listed below, sequenced in a study of CD8+ T cells in alopecia areata. Isolated RNA was reverse transcribed into cDNA used as the sequencing template. Some clones are missing from TCRdb's copy, which holds only in-frame ones; the method was immunoSEQ multiplex PCR. This table holds over 150,000 clones, 58% found once. Treatment meaning: oral pan-JAK inhibitor, 5-10 mg twice daily. Material: CD4+ T cells sorted from blood, obtained at week 24, from a patient treated with tofacitinib. These receptors were obtained from a human donor with alopecia areata.

V usage is TRBV29-1 and J usage is TRBJ2-3, with TRBD2 matching 9 bases. V shed 4 bases and J 5 bases; nucleotides not matched to a gene: 7. CDR3 length: 14 amino acids. Germline loops: CDR1 SQVTM, CDR2 ANQGSEA. The CDR3 loop is CSVAQRGDGDTQYF. Written as DNA, the CDR3 is TGCAGCGTTGCGCAGCGGGGGGATGGAGATACGCAGTATTTT.

The V gene is TRBV2, the J gene TRBJ2-3; 10 bases align to TRBD2. Trimming cost V 4 bases and J 3 bases; bases outside gene matches: 7. Germline loops: CDR1 SNHLY, CDR2 FYNNEI. The CDR3 has 16 residues. The CDR3 sequence is CASSVQRGGATDTQYF. The CDR3 DNA follows: TGTGCCAGCAGTGTGCAGCGGGGGGGCGCAACAGATACGCAGTATTTT.

The V and J genes are TRBV27 and TRBJ2-2; 9 bases align to TRBD1. V lost 5 bases, J lost 1 base, and 8 bases stayed unmatched. CDR3 length equals 17 residues. Germline V CDR1 and CDR2: MNHEY, SMNVEV (reference sequence). The CDR3 DNA reads as TGTGCCAGCAGTAAGACCGGGACAGGGATGAACACCGGGGAGCTGTTTTTT. Its translation: CASSKTGTGMNTGELFF.

The chain recombines TRBV28 with TRBJ2-7; D gene uncertain. V was shortened by 6 bases and J by 3 bases, with 15 bases between the two germline ends. The CDR3 has 14 amino acids. In germline, CDR1 is MDHEN, CDR2 SYDVKM. The CDR3 loop is CASRRSAASYEQYF. The CDR3 DNA reads as TGTGCCAGCAGACGCTCGGCGGCCAGCTACGAGCAGTACTTC.

V is TRBV29-1 and J is TRBJ2-1, with TRBD1 identical over 9 bases. V was pared by 6 bases and J by 7 bases, with 7 bases of the junction left unmatched. From germline, CDR1 is SQVTM and CDR2 ANQGSEA. The CDR3 spans 13 residues. This CDR3 reads CSVRDRVGNEQFF. Here the CDR3 DNA reads TGCAGCGTCCGGGACAGGGTGGGAAATGAGCAGTTCTTC.

The chain couples TRBV18 to TRBJ2-2, with 12 bases matching TRBD2. V trimming: 7 bases; J trimming: 5 bases; junction bases outside the gene matches: 5. This CDR3 has 15 residues. From germline, CDR1 is KGHSH and CDR2 LQKENI. The CDR3 nucleotides are TGTGCCAGCTGGACTAGCGGGACCGGAACCGGGGAGCTGTTTTTT. Its protein product is CASWTSGTGTGELFF.

The genes are TRBV7-3 and TRBJ2-2; D is ambiguous. The germline V gene has CDR1 SGHTA and CDR2 FQGTGA. This CDR3 has 14 amino acids. V dropped 2 bases and J dropped 7 bases, with 11 bases sitting between them. CDR3 residues: CASSLAVPGGELFF. For the CDR3, the DNA is TGTGCCAGCAGCTTAGCAGTCCCGGGCGGGGAGCTGTTTTTT.

The CDR3 DNA is TGTGCCTGGAGTGTAGGGTGGGAGGTCGATGAGCAGTTCTTC. Amino acid sequence: CAWSVGWEVDEQFF. V usage is TRBV30 and J usage is TRBJ2-1; D is perhaps TRBD2 (6 bases). Germline values: CDR1 GTSNPN, CDR2 SVGIG (reference sequence). The V and J ends lost 0 bases and 8 bases respectively, with 14 bases between them. This CDR3 is built from 14 residues.

The chain employs TRBV5-6 and TRBJ2-1, with 9 nucleotides matching TRBD2. CDR1 is SGHDT, CDR2 YYEEEE, per germline. With 1 base clipped from V and 9 bases from J, the junction kept 5 bases outside the gene matches. The CDR3 is 14 residues long. CDR3 nucleotides: TGTGCCAGCAGCTTGTATGGACTAGCGTTTGAGCAGTTCTTC. This translates into CASSLYGLAFEQFF.

The rearrangement joins TRBV7-6 to TRBJ2-1; TRBD2 matches at 10 bases. V was pared by 5 bases and J by 6 bases, with 13 bases of the junction left unmatched. The CDR3 covers 17 residues. CDR1 SGHVS and CDR2 FNYEAQ come from the germline V gene. CDR3 protein: CASSPRLAGQPGNEQFF. In DNA form, the CDR3 reads TGTGCCAGCAGCCCAAGACTAGCGGGCCAACCGGGCAATGAGCAGTTCTTC.

The chain combines TRBV7-2 with TRBJ2-7; tentatively, D is TRBD1 (8 bases). V was trimmed by 4 bases and J by 0 bases, leaving 13 bases between them. CDR3 length equals 15 residues. Per germline, CDR1 SGHTA and CDR2 FQGNSA. Here the CDR3 DNA reads TGTGCCAGCAGCTCGAACAGGGGGGGCTCCTACGAGCAGTACTTC. Residues: CASSSNRGGSYEQYF.

Comment on this clone: The same CDR3 also results from other DNA sequences found in this sample. The chain couples TRBV5-1 to TRBJ2-5; D not certain. The CDR3 is made up of 12 amino acids. Germline lookup yields CDR1 SGHRS and CDR2 YFSETQ. V gave up 1 base and J gave up 5 bases, with 6 bases separating them. The CDR3 loop reads CASSLTGETQYF. The DNA of the CDR3 is TGCGCCAGCAGCTTGACCGGGGAGACCCAGTACTTC. Combining the CDR3 with reference TRBV5-1 and TRBJ2-5 gives the whole variable domain KAGVTQTPRYLIKTRGQQVTLSCSPISGHRSVSWYQQTPGQGLQFLFEYFSETQRNKGNFPGRFSGRQFSNSRSEMNVSTLELGDSALYLCASSLTGETQYFGPGTRLLVL.

In this sample, this clone turned up once. The chain recombines TRBV5-1 with TRBJ2-5; 13 bases agree with TRBD2. Germline lookup yields CDR1 SGHRS and CDR2 YFSETQ. CDR3 length: 16 residues. With V trimmed by 0 bases and J by 1 base, 0 bases remained unmatched. The CDR3 loop reads CASSLGLAGGQETQYF. Here the CDR3 DNA reads TGCGCCAGCAGCTTGGGACTAGCGGGGGGCCAAGAGACCCAGTACTTC.

The chain uses TRBV30 and TRBJ1-2; no reliable D call. The CDR3 loop spans 11 amino acids. V lost 8 bases and J 4 bases, leaving 11 bases between the germline ends. Germline V gene lookup returns CDR1 GTSNPN and CDR2 SVGIG (reference sequence). CDR3: CAGERGYGYTF. The CDR3 DNA follows: TGTGCCGGGGAGCGAGGCTATGGCTACACCTTC.

The gene calls are TRBV5-6 and TRBJ1-3; the D is unclear. The V gene's germline CDR1 is SGHDT and CDR2 YYEEEE. Trimming removed 1 base at V and 0 bases at J, with 5 bases between. The CDR3 extends over 14 amino acids. The CDR3 loop is CASSLPSSGNTIYF. The CDR3 nucleotides are TGTGCCAGCAGCTTGCCGAGCTCTGGAAACACCATATATTTT.

A few counts support this clone. This chain uses TRBV25-1 with TRBJ1-2; 9 positions match TRBD1. This CDR3 region has 16 residues. With 7 bases clipped from V and 3 bases from J, the junction kept 12 bases outside the gene matches. Germline V gene lookup returns CDR1 MGHDK and CDR2 SYGVNS. The CDR3 sequence: CASNPSPGQGDYGYTF. The CDR3 DNA reads TGTGCCAGCAATCCTAGTCCGGGACAGGGAGACTATGGCTACACCTTC.

This clone was counted once. The rearrangement links TRBV7-6 to TRBJ2-5, with no clear D. Germline V CDR1 and CDR2: SGHVS, FNYEAQ. V lost 5 bases and J 0 bases, leaving 16 bases between the germline ends. The CDR3 consists of 16 residues. The CDR3 bases are TGTGCCAGCAGCGATATAGGTGGGGTCTACCAAGAGACCCAGTACTTC. Translation: CASSDIGGVYQETQYF.

The genes are TRBV25-1 and TRBJ2-7; D is ambiguous. This CDR3 contains 10 residues. Germline values: CDR1 MGHDK, CDR2 SYGVNS. V gave up 6 bases and J gave up 6 bases, with 6 bases separating them. CDR3 bases: TGTGCCAGCAGCGAGTTCGAGCAGTACTTC. Translating gives CASSEFEQYF.

V usage is TRBV29-1 and J usage is TRBJ2-1; 8 positions match TRBD2. The length of the CDR3 is 14 residues. CDR1 and CDR2 from the germline V gene are SQVTM and ANQGSEA. Trimming took 8 bases from V and 4 from J; bases not matched to a gene: 10. CDR3 DNA: TGCAGCTGGACCTTAGCGGGATCGTACAATGAGCAGTTCTTC. Protein: CSWTLAGSYNEQFF.

There are a few counts of this clone. The chain carries TRBV5-1 and TRBJ1-6; D is unclear. V was trimmed by 4 bases and J by 10 bases, leaving 15 bases between them. There are 14 residues in the CDR3. Germline V gives CDR1 SGHRS, CDR2 YFSETQ. In nucleotides, the CDR3 is TGCGCCAGCAGCCCGGAACCCTCGAGGTCACCCCTCCACTTT. It is translated as CASSPEPSRSPLHF.

This clone was found a few times. The chain carries TRBV6-1 and TRBJ1-3; 7 bases fit TRBD1. The ends lost 4 bases at V and 0 bases at J; junction bases unmatched: 6. Looked up from germline, CDR1 is MNHNS and CDR2 is SASEGT. This CDR3 contains 16 residues. The CDR3, as DNA: TGTGCCAGCAGTGGACTACAGGGGCTCTCTGGAAACACCATATATTTT. Protein sequence: CASSGLQGLSGNTIYF.

The chain is built from TRBV7-9 and TRBJ2-7; D might be TRBD2 (5 bases). The V and J ends lost 5 bases and 2 bases respectively, with 19 bases between them. Per germline, CDR1 SEHNR and CDR2 FQNEAQ (reference sequence). The CDR3 loop spans 16 amino acids. The CDR3 protein is CASSATGELLPYEQYF. The CDR3 nucleotides are TGTGCCAGCAGCGCCACCGGGGAACTGTTACCCTACGAGCAGTACTTC.

The V call is TRBV25-1, the J call TRBJ2-5, with D perhaps TRBD2 (6 bases). V lost 8 bases and J lost 1, with 11 bases in between. The CDR3 spans 13 residues. Looked up from germline, CDR1 is MGHDK and CDR2 is SYGVNS. The CDR3, as DNA: TGTGCCAGCGACGGACTACCCCAAGAGACCCAGTACTTC. Protein product: CASDGLPQETQYF.

This chain uses TRBV10-3 with TRBJ2-1; D is uncertain. The CDR3 has 13 amino acids. V gave up 3 bases and J gave up 5 bases, with 8 bases separating them. Germline CDR1 reads ENHRY; CDR2 reads SYGVKD. CDR3 in amino acids: CAISDAIDNEQFF. The CDR3 bases are TGTGCCATCAGTGACGCCATTGACAATGAGCAGTTCTTC.

This clone has only a few counts. The chain employs TRBV30 and TRBJ2-1; 12 nucleotides agree with TRBD2. Germline lookup yields CDR1 GTSNPN and CDR2 SVGIG (reference sequence). V shed 3 bases, J shed 6 bases, and the junction held 3 bases outside the gene matches. CDR3 length: 14 amino acids. CDR3 protein: CAWSPGLAGNEQFF. CDR3 coding DNA: TGTGCCTGGAGCCCGGGACTAGCGGGCAATGAGCAGTTCTTC. Full variable domain (remainder filled in from reference TRBV30 and TRBJ2-1): SQTIHQWPATLVQPVGSPLSLECTVEGTSNPNLYWYRQAAGRGLQLLFYSVGIGQISSEVPQNLSASRPQDRQFILSSKKLLLSDSGFYLCAWSPGLAGNEQFFGPGTRLTVL.

V usage is TRBV7-8 and J usage is TRBJ2-1; D may be TRBD2 (6 bases). Between the trimmed V and J ends, which lost 7 bases and 0 bases, there was a span of 19 bases. Germline V CDR1 and CDR2: SGHVS, FQNEAQ. The CDR3 spans 17 residues. CDR3 sequence reads: CASTPRLGPLSYNEQFF. The DNA for the CDR3 is TGTGCCAGCACCCCACGACTAGGTCCCCTCTCCTACAATGAGCAGTTCTTC.

There are a few counts of this clone. J is TRBJ1-4 and V is TRBV5-1; 9 bases match TRBD1. Trimming removed 4 bases from V and 6 bases from J; junction bases left unmatched: 7. Germline V gene sequence: CDR1 SGHRS, CDR2 YFSETQ. The length of the CDR3 is 15 residues. The CDR3 DNA sequence: TGCGCCAGCAGCGATGGGACAGGGTCGGATGAAAAACTGTTTTTT. It encodes CASSDGTGSDEKLFF.

The CDR3 sequence is CASSLDSSGYEQYF. The CDR3 DNA reads TGCGCCAGCAGCTTGGATAGTAGCGGGTACGAGCAGTACTTC. The chain links TRBV5-1 to TRBJ2-7; 7 bases match TRBD2. Germline CDR1 is SGHRS and CDR2 is YFSETQ. The CDR3 runs to 14 residues. Trimming cost V 0 bases and J 4 bases; bases outside gene matches: 4.

This clone was counted a single time. The genes are TRBV25-1 and TRBJ1-1; tentative D call: TRBD1 (5 bases). CDR3 size: 14 residues. Germline values: CDR1 MGHDK, CDR2 SYGVNS. V was trimmed by 5 bases and J by 3 bases, leaving 13 bases between them. The DNA for the CDR3 is TGTGCCAGCAGTCCTCCACTGGGGGACACTGAAGCTTTCTTT. As protein: CASSPPLGDTEAFF.